Listed below are T cell receptor beta chains from one sample, sequenced in a study of blood T cell repertoires in COVID-19. Profiled with immunoSEQ multiplex PCR; TCRdb holds only in-frame clones, not every one. This table has under 100,000 clones, 85% to 90% appearing once. The sequencing sample was made of peripheral blood. The receptors were sampled from a man in his fifties with active COVID-19. CDR3s include the opening cysteine and the closing phenylalanine or tryptophan. Each record gives: J gene, V gene, D gene, clone size, CDR3 protein, CDR3 DNA. The D gene is left open where the match is weak. Clone size appears in some rows only: once, few, many, or a class for an expanded clone.

J: TRBJ2-5
V: TRBV2
D: TRBD1
size: .
CDR3: CASSHGQGRGETQYF
DNA: TGTGCCAGCAGTCATGGACAGGGGAGAGGAGAGACCCAGTACTTC

J: TRBJ1-1
V: TRBV24-1
D: .
size: once
CDR3: CAPHEENTEAFF
DNA: TGTGCCCCCCACGAGGAGAACACTGAAGCTTTCTTT

J: TRBJ1-2
V: TRBV19
D: TRBD1
size: .
CDR3: CASSMPGTAYGYTF
DNA: TGTGCCAGTAGTATGCCCGGGACAGCTTATGGCTACACCTTC

J: TRBJ2-5
V: TRBV6-1
D: .
size: .
CDR3: CASSELAAETQYF
DNA: TGTGCCAGCAGTGAACTAGCAGCAGAGACCCAGTACTTC

J: TRBJ1-4
V: TRBV4-1
D: TRBD1
size: once
CDR3: CASSKQGPANEKLFF
DNA: TGCGCCAGCAGCAAACAGGGGCCGGCTAATGAAAAACTGTTTTTT

J: TRBJ1-1
V: TRBV11-3
D: .
size: .
CDR3: CASSLDGNIAEAFF
DNA: TGTGCCAGCAGTTTGGACGGGAACATCGCTGAAGCTTTCTTT

J: TRBJ1-2
V: TRBV5-6
D: .
size: .
CDR3: CASSFRLDGYTF
DNA: TGTGCCAGCAGCTTTCGGCTAGATGGCTACACCTTC

J: TRBJ1-1
V: TRBV27
D: TRBD1
size: .
CDR3: CASSWQGVFTEAFF
DNA: TGTGCCAGCAGTTGGCAGGGGGTATTCACTGAAGCTTTCTTT

J: TRBJ1-2
V: TRBV5-4
D: TRBD1
size: .
CDR3: CASRSTGGSGYTF
DNA: TGTGCCAGCAGATCGACAGGGGGCTCTGGCTACACCTTC

J: TRBJ2-3
V: TRBV5-4
D: .
size: .
CDR3: CASSSHGHATDTQYF
DNA: TGTGCCAGCAGCTCCCACGGACACGCGACAGATACGCAGTATTTT

J: TRBJ1-2
V: TRBV9
D: TRBD1
size: .
CDR3: CASSENRGHGYTF
DNA: TGTGCCAGCAGCGAGAACAGGGGACATGGCTACACCTTC

J: TRBJ2-5
V: TRBV3-1/TRBV3-2
D: .
size: .
CDR3: CASSPPVGPLTQYF
DNA: TGTGCCAGCAGCCCCCCCGTGGGGCCTCTGACCCAGTACTTC

J: TRBJ1-3
V: TRBV7-9
D: .
size: .
CDR3: CASSLAVSAAGDTIYF
DNA: TGTGCCAGCAGCTTAGCTGTGTCAGCAGCAGGGGACACCATATATTTT

J: TRBJ1-2
V: TRBV12-5
D: TRBD1
size: .
CDR3: CASGLGDTGGYYGYTF
DNA: TGTGCTAGTGGTTTGGGCGACACAGGGGGTTACTATGGCTACACCTTC

J: TRBJ2-2
V: TRBV5-6
D: TRBD1
size: .
CDR3: CASSRGGVTGELFF
DNA: TGTGCCAGCAGCCGAGGGGGCGTCACCGGGGAGCTGTTTTTT

J: TRBJ1-4
V: TRBV6-5
D: .
size: .
CDR3: CASSYSRGINEKLFF
DNA: TGTGCCAGCAGTTACTCACGGGGGATTAATGAAAAACTGTTTTTT

J: TRBJ1-5
V: TRBV4-1
D: .
size: few
CDR3: CASSQDFGTPNQPQHF
DNA: TGCGCCAGCAGCCAAGACTTTGGGACTCCAAATCAGCCCCAGCATTTT

J: TRBJ2-5
V: TRBV29-1
D: TRBD2
size: .
CDR3: CSVGWASGTSVGETQYF
DNA: TGCAGCGTTGGTTGGGCATCCGGGACTAGTGTGGGAGAGACCCAGTACTTC

J: TRBJ2-7
V: TRBV30
D: .
size: .
CDR3: CAWSGGGGHYEQYF
DNA: TGTGCCTGGAGTGGGGGAGGAGGGCACTACGAGCAGTACTTC

J: TRBJ2-1
V: TRBV9
D: .
size: .
CDR3: CASSVSGDTGNEQFF
DNA: TGTGCCAGCAGCGTTTCGGGAGATACTGGCAATGAGCAGTTCTTC

J: TRBJ1-1
V: TRBV5-1
D: .
size: once
CDR3: CASSLGESWRRNTEAFF
DNA: TGCGCCAGCAGCTTGGGAGAAAGTTGGAGAAGGAACACTGAAGCTTTCTTT

J: TRBJ2-1
V: TRBV5-1
D: .
size: .
CDR3: CASSSLTGGEQFF
DNA: TGCGCCAGCAGCAGCCTGACCGGGGGTGAGCAGTTCTTC

J: TRBJ1-5
V: TRBV28
D: TRBD1
size: .
CDR3: CASSFTGTGSSNQPQHF
DNA: TGTGCCAGCAGTTTTACTGGGACAGGGTCTAGCAATCAGCCCCAGCATTTT

J: TRBJ1-3
V: TRBV3-1/TRBV3-2
D: .
size: .
CDR3: CASRAGVGGNTIYF
DNA: TGTGCCAGCCGCGCGGGGGTGGGAGGAAACACCATATATTTT

J: TRBJ2-1
V: TRBV28
D: .
size: .
CDR3: CASSLTYFRVEQFF
DNA: TGTGCCAGCAGTTTAACCTATTTCAGGGTTGAGCAGTTCTTC

J: TRBJ2-1
V: TRBV2
D: .
size: .
CDR3: CATTGYPYNEQFF
DNA: TGTGCCACAACAGGGTATCCCTACAATGAGCAGTTCTTC

J: TRBJ2-2
V: TRBV11-2
D: TRBD2
size: .
CDR3: CASSLPRGGRGTGELFF
DNA: TGTGCCAGCAGCTTACCTCGGGGGGGCAGGGGCACCGGGGAGCTGTTTTTT

J: TRBJ2-5
V: TRBV19
D: .
size: .
CDR3: CASSDRPGSTETQYF
DNA: TGTGCCAGTAGTGACCGGCCGGGGTCCACAGAGACCCAGTACTTC

J: TRBJ2-1
V: TRBV6-5
D: TRBD2
size: .
CDR3: CASTPSGRFNEQFF
DNA: TGTGCCAGCACCCCTAGCGGGAGGTTCAATGAGCAGTTCTTC

J: TRBJ1-2
V: TRBV4-3
D: TRBD1
size: .
CDR3: CASSRSGQGGYTF
DNA: TGCGCCAGCAGCCGATCAGGACAGGGAGGCTACACCTTC

J: TRBJ2-7
V: TRBV11-2
D: .
size: .
CDR3: CASSLDRGTAEQYF
DNA: TGTGCCAGCAGCTTAGATCGGGGAACGGCAGAGCAGTACTTC

J: TRBJ1-6
V: TRBV5-1
D: .
size: few
CDR3: CASSLKPRGGDPSPLHF
DNA: TGCGCCAGCAGCTTGAAACCTAGGGGGGGCGACCCATCACCCCTCCACTTT

J: TRBJ1-5
V: TRBV19
D: TRBD1
size: .
CDR3: CASSARDRGFGQPQHF
DNA: TGTGCCAGTAGTGCTCGGGACAGGGGATTCGGGCAGCCCCAGCATTTT

J: TRBJ2-7
V: TRBV13
D: TRBD2
size: few
CDR3: CASSYGLAGEQYF
DNA: TGTGCCAGCAGCTACGGACTAGCGGGGGAGCAGTACTTC

J: TRBJ1-1
V: TRBV2
D: .
size: .
CDR3: CASTRGGATEAFF
DNA: TGTGCCAGCACCCGAGGGGGGGCGACTGAAGCTTTCTTT

J: TRBJ2-3
V: TRBV7-8
D: .
size: .
CDR3: CASSLVLGLFDTQYF
DNA: TGTGCCAGCAGCTTAGTACTAGGACTCTTTGATACGCAGTATTTT

J: TRBJ2-3
V: TRBV6-1
D: .
size: .
CDR3: CASSVSPGGGTDTQYF
DNA: TGTGCCAGCAGTGTGAGTCCGGGTGGTGGTACAGATACGCAGTATTTT

J: TRBJ2-3
V: TRBV6-6
D: TRBD2
size: .
CDR3: CASSWKAGRYTDTQYF
DNA: TGTGCCAGCAGTTGGAAAGCGGGACGGTACACAGATACGCAGTATTTT

J: TRBJ1-1
V: TRBV19
D: .
size: .
CDR3: CASSISPGNSNKAFF
DNA: TGTGCCAGTAGTATATCTCCGGGGAACTCCAACAAAGCTTTCTTT

J: TRBJ2-5
V: TRBV24-1
D: TRBD1
size: .
CDR3: CATSGTTGVKTQYF
DNA: TGTGCCACCAGTGGGACGACAGGGGTAAAGACCCAGTACTTC

J: TRBJ2-7
V: TRBV2
D: .
size: .
CDR3: CASSAQTASYEQYF
DNA: TGTGCCAGCAGTGCTCAGACAGCCTCCTACGAGCAGTACTTC

J: TRBJ1-2
V: TRBV29-1
D: .
size: once
CDR3: CSAGQSRGYTF
DNA: TGCAGCGCTGGACAGTCACGAGGCTACACCTTC

J: TRBJ2-2
V: TRBV5-6
D: .
size: .
CDR3: CASSFGSGGELFF
DNA: TGTGCCAGCAGCTTTGGATCGGGCGGGGAGCTGTTTTTT

J: TRBJ2-1
V: TRBV5-1
D: TRBD2
size: .
CDR3: CASTLRSGGEDEQFF
DNA: TGCGCCAGCACTCTGCGGAGCGGGGGAGAGGATGAGCAGTTCTTC

J: TRBJ2-3
V: TRBV13
D: TRBD2
size: .
CDR3: CASRHGGTDTQYF
DNA: TGTGCCAGCAGGCACGGGGGGACGGATACGCAGTATTTT